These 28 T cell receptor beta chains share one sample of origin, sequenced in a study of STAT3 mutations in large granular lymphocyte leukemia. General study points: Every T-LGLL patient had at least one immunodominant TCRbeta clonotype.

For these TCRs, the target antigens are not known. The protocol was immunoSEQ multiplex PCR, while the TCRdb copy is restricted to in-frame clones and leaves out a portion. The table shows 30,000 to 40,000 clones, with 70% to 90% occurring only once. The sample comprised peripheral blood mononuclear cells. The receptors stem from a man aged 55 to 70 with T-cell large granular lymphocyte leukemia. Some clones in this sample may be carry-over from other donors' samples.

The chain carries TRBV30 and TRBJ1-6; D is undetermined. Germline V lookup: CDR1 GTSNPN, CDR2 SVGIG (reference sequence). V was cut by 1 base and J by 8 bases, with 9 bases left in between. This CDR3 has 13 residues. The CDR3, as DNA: TGTGCCTGGAGTGCGGGTGGGGATTCACCCCTCCACTTT. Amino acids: CAWSAGGDSPLHF.

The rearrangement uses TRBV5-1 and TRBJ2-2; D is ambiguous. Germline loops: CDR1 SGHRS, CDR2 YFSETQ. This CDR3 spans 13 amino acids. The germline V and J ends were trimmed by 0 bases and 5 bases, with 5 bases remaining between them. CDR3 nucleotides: TGCGCCAGCAGCTTGGACCCAACCGGGGAGCTGTTTTTT. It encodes CASSLDPTGELFF.

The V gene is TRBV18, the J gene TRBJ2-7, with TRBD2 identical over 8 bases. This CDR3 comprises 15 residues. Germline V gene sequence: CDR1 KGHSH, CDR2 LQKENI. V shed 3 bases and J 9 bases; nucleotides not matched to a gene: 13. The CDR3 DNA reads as TGTGCCAGCTCACCTCGACAAGCGGGAGAGAACGGGCAGTACTTC. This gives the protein CASSPRQAGENGQYF.

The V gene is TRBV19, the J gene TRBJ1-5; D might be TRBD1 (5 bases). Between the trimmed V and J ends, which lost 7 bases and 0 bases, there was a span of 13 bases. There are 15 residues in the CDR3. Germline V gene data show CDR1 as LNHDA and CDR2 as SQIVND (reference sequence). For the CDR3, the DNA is TGTGCCAGTACCACGACAGCGTATAGCAATCAGCCCCAGCATTTT. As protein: CASTTTAYSNQPQHF. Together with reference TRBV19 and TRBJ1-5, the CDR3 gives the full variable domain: DGGITQSPKYLFRKEGQNVTLSCEQNLNHDAMYWYRQDPGQGLRLIYYSQIVNDFQKGDIAEGYSVSREKKESFPLTVTSAQKNPTAFYLCASTTTAYSNQPQHFGDGTRLSIL.

The CDR3 DNA is TGTGCCAGCAGCCAAGGGGGGGGTCCCTACGAGCAGTACTTC. Translated, it gives CASSQGGGPYEQYF. The V and J genes are TRBV4-2 and TRBJ2-7; 7 nucleotides match TRBD2. Unmatched junction bases numbered 2, after V lost 1 base and J lost 2 bases. CDR3 length: 14 residues. Germline V CDR1 and CDR2: LGHNA, YNFKEQ.

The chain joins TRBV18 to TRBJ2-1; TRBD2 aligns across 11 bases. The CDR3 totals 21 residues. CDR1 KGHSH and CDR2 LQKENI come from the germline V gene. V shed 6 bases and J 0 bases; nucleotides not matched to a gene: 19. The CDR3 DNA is TGTGCCAGCTCTACGGGGGGACTAGCGGAGACCCCCTCTAGCTCCTACAATGAGCAGTTCTTC. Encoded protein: CASSTGGLAETPSSSYNEQFF.

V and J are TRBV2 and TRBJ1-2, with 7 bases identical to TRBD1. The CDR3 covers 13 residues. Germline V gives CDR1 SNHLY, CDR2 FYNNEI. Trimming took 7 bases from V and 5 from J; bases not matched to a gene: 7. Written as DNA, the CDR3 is TGTGCCAGCACGGGACAGCTCGTTTATGGCTACACCTTC. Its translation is CASTGQLVYGYTF.

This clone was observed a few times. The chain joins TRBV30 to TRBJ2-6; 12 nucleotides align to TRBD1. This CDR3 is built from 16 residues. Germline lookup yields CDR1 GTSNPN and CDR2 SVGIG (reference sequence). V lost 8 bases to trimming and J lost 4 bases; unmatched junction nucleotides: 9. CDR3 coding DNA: TGTGCCGGGGTGGGACAGGGGGCGCGAGGGGCCAACGTCCTGACTTTC. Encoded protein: CAGVGQGARGANVLTF.

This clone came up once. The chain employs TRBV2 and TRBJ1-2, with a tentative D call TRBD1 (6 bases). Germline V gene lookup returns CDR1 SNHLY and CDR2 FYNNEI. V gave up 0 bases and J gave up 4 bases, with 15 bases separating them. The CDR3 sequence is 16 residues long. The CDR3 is CASSEALAGHLYGYTF. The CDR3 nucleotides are TGTGCCAGCAGTGAAGCGCTAGCGGGACACCTCTATGGCTACACCTTC.

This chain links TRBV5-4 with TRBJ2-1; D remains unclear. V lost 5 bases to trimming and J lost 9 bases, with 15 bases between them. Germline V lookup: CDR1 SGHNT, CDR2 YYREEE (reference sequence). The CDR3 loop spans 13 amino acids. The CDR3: CASSPEAFSEQFF. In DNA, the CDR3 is TGTGCCAGCAGTCCCGAGGCCTTCAGTGAGCAGTTCTTC.

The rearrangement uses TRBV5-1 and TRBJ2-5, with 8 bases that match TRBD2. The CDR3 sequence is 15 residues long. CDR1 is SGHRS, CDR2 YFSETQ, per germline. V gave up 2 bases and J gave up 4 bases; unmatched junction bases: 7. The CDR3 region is CASSFPSGSGETQYF. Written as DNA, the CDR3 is TGCGCCAGCAGCTTCCCTAGCGGGTCGGGAGAGACCCAGTACTTC.

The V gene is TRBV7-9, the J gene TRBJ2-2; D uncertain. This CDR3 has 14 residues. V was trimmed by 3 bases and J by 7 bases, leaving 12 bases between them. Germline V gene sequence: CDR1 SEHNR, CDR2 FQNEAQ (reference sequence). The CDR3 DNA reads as TGTGCCAGCAGCTTTTTAGAGTCGGGCGGGGAGCTGTTTTTT. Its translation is CASSFLESGGELFF.

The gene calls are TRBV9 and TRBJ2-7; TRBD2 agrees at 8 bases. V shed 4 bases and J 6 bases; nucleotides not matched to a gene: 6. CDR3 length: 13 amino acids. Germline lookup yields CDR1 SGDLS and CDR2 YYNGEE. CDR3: CASSPGTSGEQYF. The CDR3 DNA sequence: TGTGCCAGCAGCCCGGGGACTAGTGGCGAGCAGTACTTC.

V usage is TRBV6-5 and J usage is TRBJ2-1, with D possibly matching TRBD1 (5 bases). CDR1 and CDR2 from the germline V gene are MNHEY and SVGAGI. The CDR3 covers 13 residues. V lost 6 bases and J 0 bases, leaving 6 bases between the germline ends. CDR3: CASSQGSYNEQFF. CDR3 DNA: TGTGCCAGCAGCCAGGGCTCCTACAATGAGCAGTTCTTC.

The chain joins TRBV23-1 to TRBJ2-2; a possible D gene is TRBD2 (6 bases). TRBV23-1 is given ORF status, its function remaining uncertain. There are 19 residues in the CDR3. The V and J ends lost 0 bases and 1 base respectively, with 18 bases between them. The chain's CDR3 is CASSQSQIPLAMNTGELFF. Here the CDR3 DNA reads TGCGCCAGCAGTCAATCCCAAATCCCCCTAGCGATGAACACCGGGGAGCTGTTTTTT.

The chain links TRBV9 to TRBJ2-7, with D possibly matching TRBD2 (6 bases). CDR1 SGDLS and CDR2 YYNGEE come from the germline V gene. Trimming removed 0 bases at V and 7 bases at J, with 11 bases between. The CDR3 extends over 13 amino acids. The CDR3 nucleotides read TGTGCCAGCAGCGTAGCTGTGGAGGGAGAGCAGTACTTC. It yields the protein CASSVAVEGEQYF. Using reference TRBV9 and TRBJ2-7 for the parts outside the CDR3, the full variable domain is DSGVTQTPKHLITATGQRVTLRCSPRSGDLSVYWYQQSLDQGLQFLIQYYNGEERAKGNILERFSAQQFPDLHSELNLSSLELGDSALYFCASSVAVEGEQYFGPGTRLTVT.

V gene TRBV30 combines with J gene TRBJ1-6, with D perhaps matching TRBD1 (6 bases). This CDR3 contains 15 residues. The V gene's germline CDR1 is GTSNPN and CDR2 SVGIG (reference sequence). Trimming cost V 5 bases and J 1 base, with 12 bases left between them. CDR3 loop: CAWDNRASYNSPLHF. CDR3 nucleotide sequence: TGTGCCTGGGATAACAGGGCTTCCTATAATTCACCCCTCCACTTT.

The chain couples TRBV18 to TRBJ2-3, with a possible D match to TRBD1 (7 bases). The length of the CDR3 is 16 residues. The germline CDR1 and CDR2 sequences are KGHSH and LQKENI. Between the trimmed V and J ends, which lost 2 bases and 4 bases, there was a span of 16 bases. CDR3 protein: CASSPGRAGGPDTQYF. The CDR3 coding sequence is TGTGCCAGCTCACCAGGGCGTGCAGGGGGGCCAGATACGCAGTATTTT.

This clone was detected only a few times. The CDR3 DNA reads TGTGCCAGCTCACCAGGTAACAGACAAGAGACCCAGTACTTC. It translates to CASSPGNRQETQYF. The chain couples TRBV18 to TRBJ2-5; no reliable D call. V dropped 2 bases and J dropped 2 bases, with 9 bases sitting between them. This CDR3 comprises 14 residues. Germline loops: CDR1 KGHSH, CDR2 LQKENI. Full variable domain (remainder filled in from reference TRBV18 and TRBJ2-5): NAGVMQNPRHLVRRRGQEARLRCSPMKGHSHVYWYRQLPEEGLKFMVYLQKENIIDESGMPKERFSAEFPKEGPSILRIQQVVRGDSAAYFCASSPGNRQETQYFGPGTRLLVL.

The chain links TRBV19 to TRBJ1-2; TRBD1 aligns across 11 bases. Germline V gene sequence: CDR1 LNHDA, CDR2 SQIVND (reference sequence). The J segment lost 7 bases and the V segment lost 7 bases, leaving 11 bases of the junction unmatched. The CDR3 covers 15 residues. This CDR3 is CASTSPGQGVIGYTF. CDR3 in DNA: TGTGCCAGTACCTCTCCGGGACAGGGGGTTATTGGCTACACCTTC.

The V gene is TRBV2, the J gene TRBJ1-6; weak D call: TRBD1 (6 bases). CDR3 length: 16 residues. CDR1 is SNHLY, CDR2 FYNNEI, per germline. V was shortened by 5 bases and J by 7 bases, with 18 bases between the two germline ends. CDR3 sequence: CASSFPGAGENSPLHF. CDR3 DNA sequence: TGTGCCAGCAGTTTCCCCGGGGCAGGGGAAAATTCACCCCTCCACTTT.

The CDR3 sequence: CASSVGQGESYEQYF. CDR3 DNA: TGTGCCAGCAGCGTGGGACAGGGGGAAAGTTACGAGCAGTACTTC. This chain uses TRBV9 with TRBJ2-7; TRBD1 agrees at 11 bases. V lost 2 bases, J lost 4 bases, and 5 bases stayed unmatched. The length of the CDR3 is 15 residues. Per the germline V gene, CDR1 is SGDLS and CDR2 is YYNGEE.

The CDR3 region is CAWSVVVDTQYF. CDR3 coding DNA: TGTGCCTGGAGTGTGGTCGTCGATACGCAGTATTTT. V and J are TRBV30 and TRBJ2-3, with unresolved D. The CDR3 is 12 amino acids. Trimming removed 0 bases at V and 6 bases at J, with 7 bases between. The germline gives CDR1 GTSNPN, CDR2 SVGIG (reference sequence).

Here the CDR3 reads CSVDERQGNTEAFF. The CDR3 bases are TGCAGCGTTGATGAGCGACAGGGAAACACTGAAGCTTTCTTT. The rearrangement uses TRBV29-1 and TRBJ1-1; 7 nucleotides agree with TRBD1. This CDR3 is built from 14 residues. J was trimmed by 2 bases and V by 3 bases; bases with no gene match: 6. The V gene's germline CDR1 is SQVTM and CDR2 ANQGSEA. Full variable domain (rest looked up from reference TRBV29-1 and TRBJ1-1): SAVISQKPSRDICQRGTSLTIQCQVDSQVTMMFWYRQQPGQSLTLIATANQGSEATYESGFVIDKFPISRPNLTFSTLTVSNMSPEDSSIYLCSVDERQGNTEAFFGQGTRLTVV.

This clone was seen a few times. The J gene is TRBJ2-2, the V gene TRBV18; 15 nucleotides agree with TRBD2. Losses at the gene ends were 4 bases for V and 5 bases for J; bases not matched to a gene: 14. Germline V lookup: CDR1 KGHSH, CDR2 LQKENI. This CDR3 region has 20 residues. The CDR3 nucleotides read TGTGCCAGCTCACTCACCGGGACTAGCGGGAGGCGCCAGAGGACCGGGGAGCTGTTTTTT. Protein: CASSLTGTSGRRQRTGELFF.

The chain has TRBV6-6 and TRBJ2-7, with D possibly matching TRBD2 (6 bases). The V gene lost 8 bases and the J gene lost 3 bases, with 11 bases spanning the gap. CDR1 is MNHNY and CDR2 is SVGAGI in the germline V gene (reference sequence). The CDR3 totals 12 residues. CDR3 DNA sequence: TGTGCCAGCTGGTCGGGGGTCTACGAGCAGTACTTC. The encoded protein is CASWSGVYEQYF.

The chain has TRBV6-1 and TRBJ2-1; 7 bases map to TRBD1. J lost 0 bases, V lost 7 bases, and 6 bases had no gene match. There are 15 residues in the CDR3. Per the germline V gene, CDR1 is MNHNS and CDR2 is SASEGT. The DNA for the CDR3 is TGTGCCAGCACCTTAACAGGGGACTCCTACAATGAGCAGTTCTTC. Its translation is CASTLTGDSYNEQFF.

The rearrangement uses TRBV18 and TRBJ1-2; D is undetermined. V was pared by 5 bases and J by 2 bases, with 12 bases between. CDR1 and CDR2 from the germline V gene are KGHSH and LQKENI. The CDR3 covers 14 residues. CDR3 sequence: CASSTAGQNYGYTF. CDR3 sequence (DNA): TGTGCCAGCTCAACTGCCGGCCAGAACTATGGCTACACCTTC.